Listed below are T cell receptor beta chains from one sample, sequenced in a study of control samples from healthy donors and cancer patients. Profiled with immunoSEQ multiplex PCR; TCRdb holds only in-frame clones, not every one. The top ten clones hold around 5.7% of a sample with approximately 80,000 clones, about 88% of them seen once. Sequencing used blood. Receptor source: a woman aged 50 to 60 in good health. CDR3s include the opening cysteine and the closing phenylalanine or tryptophan. D genes are given only for firm matches. Some rows have no size entry. The others give once, few or many, or a class for an expanded clone.

clone_size	v_call	d_call	j_call	cdr3_aa	cdr3_nt
NA	TRBV11-2	NA	TRBJ1-1	CASSLTRVMEAFF	TGTGCCAGCAGCCTTACTCGGGTGATGGAGGCTTTCTTT
NA	TRBV10-1	TRBD2	TRBJ2-7	CASRGDNGGLPGEQYF	TGCGCCAGCAGAGGGGATAACGGGGGACTACCGGGGGAGCAGTACTTC
NA	TRBV5-1	NA	TRBJ1-6	CASGLDGGAGSPLHF	TGCGCCAGTGGCCTAGATGGGGGGGCAGGATCACCCCTCCACTTT
NA	TRBV7-2	NA	TRBJ1-5	CASSLTGISNQPQHF	TGTGCCAGCAGCTTGACCGGGATTAGCAATCAGCCCCAGCATTTT
NA	TRBV2	NA	TRBJ2-1	CASSVTRWRDEQFF	TGTGCCAGCAGTGTCACACGCTGGAGGGATGAGCAGTTCTTC
NA	TRBV29-1	TRBD1	TRBJ2-7	CSVTLGQGVGEQYF	TGCAGCGTAACATTGGGACAGGGGGTGGGAGAGCAGTACTTC
NA	TRBV5-6	NA	TRBJ2-4	CASSLSKATRLKNIQYF	TGTGCCAGCAGCTTAAGTAAAGCCACCCGACTCAAAAACATTCAGTACTTC
NA	TRBV5-1	TRBD1	TRBJ2-1	CASSGTGNGEQFF	TGCGCCAGCAGCGGGACAGGGAACGGTGAGCAGTTCTTC
NA	TRBV5-6	NA	TRBJ2-7	CASSSGQTYEQYF	TGTGCCAGCAGCTCCGGACAGACCTACGAGCAGTACTTC
once	TRBV7-2	NA	TRBJ2-1	CASSLVGSYNEQFF	TGTGCCAGCAGCTTAGTTGGATCCTACAATGAGCAGTTCTTC
NA	TRBV6-2/TRBV6-3	NA	TRBJ2-1	CASSYSMASQNNEQFF	TGTGCCAGCAGTTACTCGATGGCTAGCCAGAACAATGAGCAGTTCTTC
NA	TRBV9	NA	TRBJ2-6	CASSGSSGRFGANVLTF	TGTGCCAGCAGCGGATCCTCGGGGCGCTTTGGGGCCAACGTCCTGACTTTC
NA	TRBV5-1	TRBD2	TRBJ2-1	CASSQVAGISYNEQFF	TGCGCCAGCAGCCAGGTAGCGGGGATCTCCTACAATGAGCAGTTCTTC
NA	TRBV7-2	NA	TRBJ2-7	CAREYEQYF	TGTGCCCGCGAATACGAGCAGTACTTC
NA	TRBV12-3/TRBV12-4	NA	TRBJ2-1	CASSFGPRDEQFF	TGTGCCAGCAGTTTCGGCCCCCGGGATGAGCAGTTCTTC
NA	TRBV12-3/TRBV12-4	NA	TRBJ1-5	CASSRGVEQPQHF	TGTGCCAGCAGTCGTGGGGTAGAACAGCCCCAGCATTTT
once	TRBV27	TRBD2	TRBJ2-1	CASSLATSGDNEQFF	TGTGCCAGCAGTTTAGCGACTAGCGGGGATAATGAGCAGTTCTTC
few	TRBV4-2	NA	TRBJ1-5	CASSQDEGFQRPQHF	TGTGCCAGCAGCCAAGATGAGGGGTTTCAAAGGCCCCAGCATTTT
NA	TRBV7-6	NA	TRBJ2-2	CASRQTNTGELFF	TGTGCCAGCAGACAAACGAACACCGGGGAGCTGTTTTTT
NA	TRBV6-5	NA	TRBJ1-1	CASKDRTNTEAFF	TGTGCCAGTAAAGACAGGACGAACACTGAAGCTTTCTTT
NA	TRBV2	TRBD1	TRBJ2-5	CASSFGTGGHETQYF	TGTGCCAGCAGCTTTGGGACAGGGGGCCATGAGACCCAGTACTTC